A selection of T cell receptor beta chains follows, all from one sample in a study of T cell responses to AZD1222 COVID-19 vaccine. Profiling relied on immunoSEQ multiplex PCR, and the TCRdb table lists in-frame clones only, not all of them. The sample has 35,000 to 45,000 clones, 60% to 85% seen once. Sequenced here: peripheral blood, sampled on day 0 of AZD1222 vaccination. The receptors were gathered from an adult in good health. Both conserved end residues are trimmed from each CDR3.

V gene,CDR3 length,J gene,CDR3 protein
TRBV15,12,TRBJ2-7,ATSRDHGTYEQY
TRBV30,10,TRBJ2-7,ACRGWGSEQY
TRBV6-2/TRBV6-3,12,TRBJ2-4,ASSPQGTNHIQY
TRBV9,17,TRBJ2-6,ASSAPTGGTVSGANVLT
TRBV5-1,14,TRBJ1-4,ASSLLSTGRDEKLF
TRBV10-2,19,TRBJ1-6,ASSQAYLLPGPMIISSPLH
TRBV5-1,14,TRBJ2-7,ASSSKDREILYEQY
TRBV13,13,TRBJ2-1,ASSLGQRGYNEQF
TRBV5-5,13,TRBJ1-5,ASSLGGEGNQPQH
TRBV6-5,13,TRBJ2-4,ASSTLQGSKNIQY
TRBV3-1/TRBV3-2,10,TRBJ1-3,ASSSGKNTIY
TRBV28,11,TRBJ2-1,ASQRGGNNEQF
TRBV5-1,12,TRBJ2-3,ASRPGASTDTQY
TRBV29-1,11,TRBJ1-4,SVGGTGGEKLF
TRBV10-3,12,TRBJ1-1,ATRHPPNNTEAF
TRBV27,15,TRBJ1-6,ASGRHLQGTYNSPLH
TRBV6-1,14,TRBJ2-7,ASSDHLADPSYEQY
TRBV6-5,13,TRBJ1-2,ASSYSIGLNYGYT
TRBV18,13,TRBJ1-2,ASSPIETLDYGYT
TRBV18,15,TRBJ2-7,ASSPLSIGTEIYEQY
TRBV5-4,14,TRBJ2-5,ASSLRLAGVSETQY
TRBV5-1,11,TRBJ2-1,ASSDGQGNEQF
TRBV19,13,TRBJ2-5,ASSIEVQEQETQY
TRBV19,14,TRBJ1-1,ASSSTSTVTNTEAF
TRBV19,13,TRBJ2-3,ASSIGRGGPDTQY
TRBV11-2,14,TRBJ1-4,ASSLGRTGENEKLF
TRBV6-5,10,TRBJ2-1,ASSHTVDEQF